This T cell receptor beta chain came from a study of blood T cell repertoires in COVID-19. For the study at large: Samples came from the United States, Italy and Spain, spanning acute and convalescent COVID-19. PBMCs, B-cell-depleted T cells, or T cells were the source of the cDNA or gDNA that made up the material.

All enrollees were roughly 18 to 90 years old and from fewer than 30 US areas. Cohort 3 recovered donors had two negative PCRs, clearance, or symptom resolution. Produced via immunoSEQ multiplex PCR; TCRdb's table is partial and in-frame only. The sample carries around 370,000 clones, around 90% recorded once. V lost 1 base, J lost 1 base, and 9 bases stayed unmatched. The CDR3 sequence is 20 residues long. The germline CDR1 and CDR2 sequences are LNHNV and YYDKDF (reference sequence). The rearrangement links TRBV15 to TRBJ1-6, with 11 positions matching TRBD1. Sequences were obtained from PBMCs or T cells enriched from blood (not recorded which). This TCR was sampled from a woman younger than 30 who had recovered from COVID-19. The CDR3 protein is CATSRARTGGVKSYNSPLHF. In DNA form, the CDR3 reads TGTGCCACCAGCAGAGCGCGGACAGGGGGCGTTAAATCCTATAATTCACCCCTCCACTTT.